This TCR beta chain was captured by sequencing in a study of beta chain features in type 1 diabetes. Notes on the study in general: Moderate but significant shortening of TCRB CDR3s was recorded in all four CD4+ subsets from Type 1 diabetes patients.

Concerning this clone: Its antigen is not known.

The entirety of the isolated RNA underwent reverse transcription, so expressed TCRB transcripts were sequenced. The data were produced by immunoSEQ multiplex PCR, yet TCRdb's version contains in-frame clones alone and is incomplete. The sample carries around 690,000 clones, around 12% recorded once. One heparinised blood draw, averaging roughly 120 mL, came from each donor. The CDR3 is 13 amino acids. Germline V gene lookup returns CDR1 GTSNPN and CDR2 SVGIG (reference sequence). The V end was cut by 3 bases, the J end by 8 bases, with 11 bases between. The chain has TRBV30 and TRBJ1-6, with D unclear. The sequence came from a man aged 25-40 years with type 1 diabetes. Sequencing was carried out using naive CD4+ T cells from blood. CDR3 nucleotide sequence: TGTGCCTGGAGCCCTTCGGGCTATTCACCCCTCCACTTT. Translation: CAWSPSGYSPLHF.